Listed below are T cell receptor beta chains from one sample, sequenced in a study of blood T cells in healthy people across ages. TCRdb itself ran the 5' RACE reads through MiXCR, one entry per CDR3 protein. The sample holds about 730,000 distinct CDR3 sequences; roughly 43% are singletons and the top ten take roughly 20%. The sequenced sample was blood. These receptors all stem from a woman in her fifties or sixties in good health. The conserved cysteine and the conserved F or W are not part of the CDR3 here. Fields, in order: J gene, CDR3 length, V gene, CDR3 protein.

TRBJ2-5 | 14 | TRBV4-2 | ASSQGKGQEQETQY
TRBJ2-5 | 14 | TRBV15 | ATSRLAGGPQETQY
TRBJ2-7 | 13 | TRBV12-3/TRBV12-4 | ASSSPWTGAYEQY
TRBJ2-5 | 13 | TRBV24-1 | ATSDPGQKRETQY
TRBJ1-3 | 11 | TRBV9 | ASSPAMGNTIY
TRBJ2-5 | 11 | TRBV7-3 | ASSFLRGETQY
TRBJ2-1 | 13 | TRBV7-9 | ASSSPSPSYNEQF
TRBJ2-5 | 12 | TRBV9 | ASSGGLPPETQY
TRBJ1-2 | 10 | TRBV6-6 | ASSDRGFGYT
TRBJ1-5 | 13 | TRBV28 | ASSLADGSNQPQH
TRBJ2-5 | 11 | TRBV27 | ASSRGPLYGQY
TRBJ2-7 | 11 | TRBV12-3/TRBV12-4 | ASSVGGENEQY
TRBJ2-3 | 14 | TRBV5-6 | ASSLGPGLAGDTQY
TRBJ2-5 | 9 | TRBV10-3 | AISAGETQY
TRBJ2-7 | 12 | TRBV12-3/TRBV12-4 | ASTQADSAYEQY
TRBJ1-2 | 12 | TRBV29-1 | SVLRDMGNYGYT
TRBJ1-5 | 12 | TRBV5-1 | ASSLVSGGQPQH
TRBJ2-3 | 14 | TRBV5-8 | ASSLRITTSTDTQY
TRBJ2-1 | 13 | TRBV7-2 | ASTLPRYRGNEQF
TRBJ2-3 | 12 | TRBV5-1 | ASSLGQGSDTQY
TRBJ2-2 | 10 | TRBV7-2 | ASSLLIRELF
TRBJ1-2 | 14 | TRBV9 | ASSPRGGALDYGYT
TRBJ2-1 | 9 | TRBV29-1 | SVYSTGSQF
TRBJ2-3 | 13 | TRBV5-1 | ASTPLPSDTDTQY
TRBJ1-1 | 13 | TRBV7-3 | ASSLTYEMNTEAF
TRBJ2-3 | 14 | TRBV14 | ASSQDWQRVTDTQY
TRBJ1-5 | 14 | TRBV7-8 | ASSLKSREVEQPQH
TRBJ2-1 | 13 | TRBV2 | ATLEGTSGSNEQF
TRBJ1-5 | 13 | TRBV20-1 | SALVRGARFQPQH
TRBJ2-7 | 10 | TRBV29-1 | SYLESSYEQY
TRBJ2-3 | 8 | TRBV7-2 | ASSLGMQY
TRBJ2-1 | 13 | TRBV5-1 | ASTLGQGSYNEQF